The 25 T cell receptor beta chains below come from one sample, sequenced in a study of T cell repertoires in cytomegalovirus infection. Using its own MiXCR run on the reads, TCRdb lists one record per CDR3 protein. The profile shows around 300,000 distinct CDR3 sequences, around 25% of them singletons. Which antigens these TCRs recognize remains unknown. The input for sequencing was cultured PBMCs, taken from culture after CMV antigen stimulation. These receptors were collected from a human donor in good health (CMV status not recorded). Some clones in this sample may be carry-over from other donors' samples.

The count of this clonotype is one. V gene TRBV10-3 combines with J gene TRBJ2-3, with a weak D call TRBD2 (6 bases). CDR1 is ENHRY, CDR2 SYGVKD, per germline. The CDR3 is 14 residues long. Deletions cut 7 bases from V and 4 bases from J, with 15 bases between. CDR3 protein: CAIMDRLGADTQYF. CDR3 DNA: TGTGCCATCATGGACCGACTAGGCGCAGATACGCAGTATTTT.

This clonotype was counted a few times. The chain links TRBV27 to TRBJ2-7; 11 nucleotides line up with TRBD2. The CDR3 loop spans 17 amino acids. J gave up 2 bases and V 3 bases, and 9 bases lay outside the gene matches. The V gene's germline CDR1 is MNHEY and CDR2 SMNVEV (reference sequence). CDR3 residues: CASSLGYSGRVTYEQYF. CDR3 DNA: TGTGCCAGCAGTTTGGGGTATAGCGGGAGGGTTACCTACGAGCAGTACTTC.

This clonotype was seen only a few times. The genes are TRBV27 and TRBJ1-1, with D hard to call. Germline V gene sequence: CDR1 MNHEY, CDR2 SMNVEV (reference sequence). Trimming cost V 8 bases and J 9 bases, with 10 bases left between them. This CDR3 has 10 residues. DNA for the CDR3: TGTGCCAGCGTCGGGAGGAAAGCTTTCTTT. Its translation is CASVGRKAFF.

This clonotype was detected many times. V is TRBV19 and J is TRBJ1-2, with a possible D match to TRBD1 (5 bases). V lost 2 bases and J lost 0, with 13 bases in between. Germline CDR1 is LNHDA and CDR2 is SQIVND (reference sequence). This CDR3 has 16 residues. The CDR3 DNA reads TGTGCCAGTAGTATAAGGAGGACAAAGACTAACTATGGCTACACCTTC. It encodes CASSIRRTKTNYGYTF.

The genes are TRBV6-2 or TRBV6-3 and TRBJ2-7, with D unclear. Germline assignment: CDR1 MNHEY and CDR2 SVGEGT. The CDR3 has 14 residues. Deletions cut 7 bases from V and 0 bases from J, with 13 bases between. The CDR3: CASTKAGSSYEQYV. The CDR3 coding sequence is TGTGCCAGCACGAAGGCAGGAAGCTCCTACGAGCAGTACGTC.

The J gene is TRBJ2-2, the V gene TRBV7-2; no clear D gene. The germline gives CDR1 SGHTA, CDR2 FQGNSA. Trimming took 8 bases from V and 1 from J, leaving 8 bases between them. This CDR3 spans 13 amino acids. CDR3 in amino acids: CASVARNTGELFF. CDR3 nucleotide sequence: TGTGCCAGCGTCGCTAGGAACACCGGGGAGCTGTTTTTT.

This clonotype was seen repeatedly, ten times or more. This sequence joins TRBV11-2 and TRBJ2-4; D may correspond to TRBD1 or TRBD2 (5 bases each). V lost 5 bases to trimming and J lost 7 bases, with 15 bases between them. Germline lookup yields CDR1 SGHAT and CDR2 FQNNGV. The CDR3 is made up of 14 amino acids. The CDR3 protein is CASSLGTDGNIQYF. Written as DNA, the CDR3 is TGTGCCAGCAGCCTCGGGACCGATGGGAACATTCAGTACTTC.

The genes are TRBV7-2 and TRBJ2-3; 9 bases match TRBD2. J gave up 6 bases and V 4 bases, and 11 bases lay outside the gene matches. The V gene's germline CDR1 is SGHTA and CDR2 FQGNSA. The CDR3 has 16 residues. The CDR3, as DNA: TGTGCCAGCAGCTCGACTAGCGGCACTGTTGGTGATACGCAGTATTTT. This codes for CASSSTSGTVGDTQYF.

This rearrangement joins TRBV19 to TRBJ1-5; 8 bases match TRBD1. The CDR3 totals 14 residues. Unmatched junction bases numbered 4, after V lost 5 bases and J lost 4 bases. Germline CDR1 LNHDA, CDR2 SQIVND (reference sequence). CDR3 nucleotides: TGTGCCAGTAGTGGTCACAGGGGGAATCAGCCCCAGCATTTT. Translation: CASSGHRGNQPQHF.

The chain couples TRBV28 to TRBJ1-2, with D possibly TRBD1 on 6 matching bases. V lost 6 bases and J lost 6, with 17 bases in between. This CDR3 has 14 amino acids. CDR1 is MDHEN and CDR2 is SYDVKM in the germline V gene. The CDR3, as DNA: TGTGCCAGCAGACACCCCGACAGGTTTGATGGCTACACCTTC. It codes for CASRHPDRFDGYTF.

In its sample, this clonotype was seen many times. The rearrangement links TRBV7-9 to TRBJ2-1; the D gene is possibly TRBD2 (6 bases). V lost 2 bases and J lost 4, with 24 bases in between. Looked up from germline, CDR1 is SEHNR and CDR2 is FQNEAQ (reference sequence). CDR3 length equals 19 residues. CDR3 nucleotides: TGTGCCAGCAGCTTATCTCGACTGGGCGGGGAGGTCCCTTACAATGAGCAGTTCTTC. It yields the protein CASSLSRLGGEVPYNEQFF.

This clonotype was detected only a few times. The J gene is TRBJ1-6, the V gene TRBV5-4, with D tentatively TRBD1 (5 bases). The CDR3 length is 16 residues. V lost 2 bases and J 10 bases, leaving 19 bases between the germline ends. From germline, CDR1 is SGHNT and CDR2 YYREEE (reference sequence). The CDR3 DNA sequence: TGTGCCAGCAGCTTATGGGTATCAGGGAACGGATCACCCCTCCACTTT. It yields the protein CASSLWVSGNGSPLHF.

The sample holds a few counts of this clonotype. The chain is built from TRBV6-1 and TRBJ1-1; weak D call: TRBD1 (5 bases). V was pared by 6 bases and J by 4 bases, with 12 bases between. Germline-derived CDR1 and CDR2 are MNHNS and SASEGT. The CDR3 is made up of 13 amino acids. The CDR3 region is CASRGVGVTEAFF. CDR3 coding DNA: TGTGCCAGCAGGGGGGTGGGGGTCACTGAAGCTTTCTTT.

The chain carries TRBV2 and TRBJ2-5, with 8 bases that match TRBD2. J gave up 1 base and V 8 bases, and 9 bases lay outside the gene matches. The germline CDR1 and CDR2 sequences are SNHLY and FYNNEI. This CDR3 is 15 amino acids long. The CDR3 sequence is CASRLVAGTQETQYF. In DNA form, the CDR3 reads TGTGCCAGCCGGTTAGTAGCGGGGACCCAAGAGACCCAGTACTTC.

The table lists this clonotype with many counts. The genes are TRBV11-2 and TRBJ2-7, with 7 bases fitting TRBD2. There are 16 residues in the CDR3. V was clipped by 5 bases and J by 1 base; unmatched bases: 11. The germline gives CDR1 SGHAT, CDR2 FQNNGV. The CDR3 coding sequence is TGTGCCAGCAGCCAGGCCGGGGCTAGCGGTTCCTACGAGCAGTACTTC. Translating gives CASSQAGASGSYEQYF.

The rearrangement uses TRBV2 and TRBJ2-1; TRBD1 might be the D (6 bases). The V and J ends lost 10 bases and 9 bases respectively, with 19 bases between them. Per germline, CDR1 SNHLY and CDR2 FYNNEI. This CDR3 is built from 13 residues. The CDR3 nucleotides are TGTGCCATACAGGGATTTTTTCCGGGTGAGCAGTTCTTC. Translated, it gives CAIQGFFPGEQFF.

This sequence joins TRBV2 and TRBJ2-1; 10 bases line up with TRBD1. The V gene end was trimmed by 2 bases and the J gene end by 9 bases; junction bases not matched to a gene: 13. Germline lookup yields CDR1 SNHLY and CDR2 FYNNEI. The CDR3 runs 17 residues. The CDR3 is CASSEWVKGQGTPEQFF. The DNA of the CDR3 is TGTGCCAGCAGTGAATGGGTGAAGGGACAGGGGACACCTGAGCAGTTCTTC.

In this sample, this clonotype turned up a few times. The chain combines TRBV18 with TRBJ1-4; TRBD1 might be the D (5 bases). Trimming took 5 bases from V and 7 from J, leaving 17 bases between them. In germline, CDR1 is KGHSH, CDR2 LQKENI. The CDR3 contains 15 residues. CDR3 residues: CASSTDKGLSEKLFF. The CDR3 DNA reads TGTGCCAGCTCAACTGACAAGGGGCTGAGTGAAAAACTGTTTTTT.

This clonotype occurred a few times. The chain uses TRBV29-1 and TRBJ1-3; the match to TRBD1 covers 8 bases. Germline lookup yields CDR1 SQVTM and CDR2 ANQGSEA. Unmatched junction bases numbered 8, after V lost 6 bases and J lost 7 bases. The CDR3 is 13 residues long. CDR3 bases: TGCAGCGTACAGGACAGGGAAAAGAACACCATATATTTT. The encoded protein is CSVQDREKNTIYF.

The chain is built from TRBV2 and TRBJ2-1; TRBD2 matches at 9 bases. This CDR3 contains 15 residues. V gave up 4 bases and J gave up 10 bases; unmatched junction bases: 11. Germline-derived CDR1 and CDR2 are SNHLY and FYNNEI. The CDR3 region is CASSGPAGGTIEQFF. DNA of the CDR3: TGTGCCAGCAGTGGTCCAGCGGGAGGAACAATCGAGCAGTTCTTC. The whole variable domain, remainder taken from reference TRBV2 and TRBJ2-1, is EPEVTQTPSHQVTQMGQEVILRCVPISNHLYFYWYRQILGQKVEFLVSFYNNEISEKSEIFDDQFSVERPDGSNFTLKIRSTKLEDSAMYFCASSGPAGGTIEQFFGPGTRLTVL.

This clonotype was counted between two and nine times. The gene calls are TRBV20-1 and TRBJ2-5, with 7 bases fitting TRBD2. The germline V gene has CDR1 DFQATT and CDR2 SNEGSKA (reference sequence). CDR3 size: 14 residues. The V and J ends lost 0 bases and 0 bases, in that order; junction bases with no gene match: 1. CDR3 nucleotide sequence: TGCAGTGCTAGAGATGCGGGGGACCAAGAGACCCAGTACTTC. Amino acid sequence: CSARDAGDQETQYF.

The sample holds many counts of this clonotype. This sequence joins TRBV7-2 and TRBJ1-3, with TRBD1 matching over 7 bases. CDR1 and CDR2 from the germline V gene are SGHTA and FQGNSA. Germline trimming cut 5 bases from V and 1 base from J; bases unmatched to any gene: 5. The CDR3 is 15 residues long. The CDR3 loop is CASSANRGSGNTIYF. CDR3 in DNA: TGTGCCAGCAGCGCCAACAGGGGTTCTGGAAACACCATATATTTT.

The J gene is TRBJ1-5, the V gene TRBV7-2; no definite D call. Germline V gives CDR1 SGHTA, CDR2 FQGNSA. V was cut by 8 bases and J by 0 bases, with 14 bases left in between. The CDR3 contains 15 residues. CDR3 DNA sequence: TGTGCCAGCCTACCGGGCGTCTATAGCAATCAGCCCCAGCATTTT. Amino acid sequence: CASLPGVYSNQPQHF.

The CDR3 spells CASSWGLAEYNEQFF. The CDR3 region has the DNA TGTGCCAGCAGTTGGGGACTAGCTGAATACAATGAGCAGTTCTTC. The gene calls are TRBV6-2 or TRBV6-3 and TRBJ2-1, with 9 bases aligning to TRBD2. This CDR3 region has 15 residues. After removal of 4 bases from V and 4 bases from J, the junction contained 5 bases not matched to a gene. The germline gives CDR1 MNHEY, CDR2 SVGEGT.

This clonotype was seen more than once but under ten times. The chain combines TRBV19 with TRBJ1-2; TRBD1 agrees at 7 bases. In germline, CDR1 is LNHDA, CDR2 SQIVND (reference sequence). The CDR3 runs 13 residues. Losses at the gene ends were 8 bases for V and 4 bases for J; bases not matched to a gene: 7. The CDR3 loop reads CASDRGGAYGYTF. CDR3 in DNA: TGTGCCAGTGACCGAGGGGGCGCCTATGGCTACACCTTC. The full variable domain, in which reference TRBV19 and TRBJ1-2 provide the parts outside the CDR3, is DGGITQSPKYLFRKEGQNVTLSCEQNLNHDAMYWYRQDPGQGLRLIYYSQIVNDFQKGDIAEGYSVSREKKESFPLTVTSAQKNPTAFYLCASDRGGAYGYTFGSGTRLTVV.